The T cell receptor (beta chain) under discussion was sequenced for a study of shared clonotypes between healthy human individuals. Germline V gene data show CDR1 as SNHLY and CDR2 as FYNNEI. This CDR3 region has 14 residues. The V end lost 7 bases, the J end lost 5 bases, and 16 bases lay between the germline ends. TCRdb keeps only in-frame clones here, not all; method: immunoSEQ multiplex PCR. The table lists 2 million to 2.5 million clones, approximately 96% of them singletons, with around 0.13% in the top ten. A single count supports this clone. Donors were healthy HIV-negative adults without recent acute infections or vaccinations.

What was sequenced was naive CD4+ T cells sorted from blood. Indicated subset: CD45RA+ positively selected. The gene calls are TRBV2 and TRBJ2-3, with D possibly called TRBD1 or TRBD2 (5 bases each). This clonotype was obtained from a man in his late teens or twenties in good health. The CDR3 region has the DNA TGTGCCAGCACCTGGGACCGCCTGGTAGATACGCAGTATTTT. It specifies CASTWDRLVDTQYF.